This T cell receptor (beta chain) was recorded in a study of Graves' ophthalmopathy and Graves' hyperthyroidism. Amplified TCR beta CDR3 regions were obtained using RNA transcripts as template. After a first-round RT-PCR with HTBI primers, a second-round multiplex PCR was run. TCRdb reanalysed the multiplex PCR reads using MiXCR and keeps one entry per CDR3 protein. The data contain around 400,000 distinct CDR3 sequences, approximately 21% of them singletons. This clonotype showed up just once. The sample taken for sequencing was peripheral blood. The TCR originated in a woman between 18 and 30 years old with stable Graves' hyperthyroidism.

The CDR3 loop reads CASSIDRDQPQHF. CDR3 nucleotide sequence: TGTGCCAGTAGTATAGACCGGGACCAGCCCCAGCATTTT. V and J are TRBV19 and TRBJ1-5; D is perhaps TRBD1 (5 bases). This CDR3 region has 13 residues. Germline V gene lookup returns CDR1 LNHDA and CDR2 SQIVND (reference sequence). Trimming shortened V by 0 bases and J by 7 bases, and 7 bases separated the two germline ends.